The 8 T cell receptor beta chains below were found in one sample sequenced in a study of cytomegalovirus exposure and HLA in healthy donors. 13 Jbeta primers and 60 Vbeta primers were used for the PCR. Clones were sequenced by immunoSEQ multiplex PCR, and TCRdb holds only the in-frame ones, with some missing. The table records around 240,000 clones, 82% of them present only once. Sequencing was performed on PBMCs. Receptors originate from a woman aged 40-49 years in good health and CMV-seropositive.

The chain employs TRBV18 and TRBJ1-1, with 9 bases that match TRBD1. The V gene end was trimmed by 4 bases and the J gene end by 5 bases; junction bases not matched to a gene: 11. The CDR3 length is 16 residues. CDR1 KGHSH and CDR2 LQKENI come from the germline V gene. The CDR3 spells CASSRGQGSMETEAFF. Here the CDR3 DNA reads TGTGCCAGCTCACGCGGACAGGGGTCGATGGAGACTGAAGCTTTCTTT.

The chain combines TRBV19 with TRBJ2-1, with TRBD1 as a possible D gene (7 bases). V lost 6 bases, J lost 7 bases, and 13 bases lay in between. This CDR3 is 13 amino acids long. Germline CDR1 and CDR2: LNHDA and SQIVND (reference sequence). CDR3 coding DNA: TGTGCCAGTAGCACCAGGGGGAGGAATGAGCAGTTCTTC. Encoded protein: CASSTRGRNEQFF.

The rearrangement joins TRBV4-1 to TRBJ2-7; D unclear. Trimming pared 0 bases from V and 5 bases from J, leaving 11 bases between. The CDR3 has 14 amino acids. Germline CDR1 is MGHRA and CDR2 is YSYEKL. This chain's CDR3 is CASSQDSTSNEQYF. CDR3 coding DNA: TGCGCCAGCAGCCAAGATAGCACTTCCAACGAGCAGTACTTC.

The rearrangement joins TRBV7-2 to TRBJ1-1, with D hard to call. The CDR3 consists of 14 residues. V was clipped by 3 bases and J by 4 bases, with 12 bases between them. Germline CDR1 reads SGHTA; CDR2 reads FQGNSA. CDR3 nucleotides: TGTGCCAGCAGCTTTTCCCGGGCGGGCACTGAAGCTTTCTTT. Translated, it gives CASSFSRAGTEAFF.

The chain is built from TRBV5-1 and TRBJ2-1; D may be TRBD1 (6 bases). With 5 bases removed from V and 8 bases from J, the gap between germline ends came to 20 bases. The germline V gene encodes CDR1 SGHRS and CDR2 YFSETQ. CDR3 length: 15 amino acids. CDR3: CASSPFSGRGDEQFF. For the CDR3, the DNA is TGCGCCAGCAGTCCCTTTTCGGGCAGGGGTGATGAGCAGTTCTTC.

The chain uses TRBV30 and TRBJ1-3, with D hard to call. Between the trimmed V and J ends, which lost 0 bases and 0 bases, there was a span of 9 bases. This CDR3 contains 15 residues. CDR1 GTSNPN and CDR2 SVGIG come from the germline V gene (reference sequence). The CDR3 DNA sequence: TGTGCCTGGAGTGTATCCCTCTACTCTGGAAACACCATATATTTT. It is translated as CAWSVSLYSGNTIYF.

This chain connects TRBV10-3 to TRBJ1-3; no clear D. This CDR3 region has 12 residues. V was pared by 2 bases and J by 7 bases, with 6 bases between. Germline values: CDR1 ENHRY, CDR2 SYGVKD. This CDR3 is CAISETGNTIYF. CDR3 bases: TGTGCCATCAGTGAGACCGGGAACACCATATATTTT.

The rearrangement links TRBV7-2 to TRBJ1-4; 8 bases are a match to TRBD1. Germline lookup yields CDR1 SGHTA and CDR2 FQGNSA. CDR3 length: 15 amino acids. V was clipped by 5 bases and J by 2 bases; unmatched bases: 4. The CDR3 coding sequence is TGTGCCAGCAGCCTTCGACAGGGGACTAATGAAAAACTGTTTTTT. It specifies CASSLRQGTNEKLFF.